This T cell receptor (beta chain) came from a study of cytomegalovirus exposure and HLA in healthy donors. This PCR relied on a set of 60 Vbeta primers and 13 Jbeta primers. Repertoires were generated with immunoSEQ multiplex PCR, while TCRdb's copy carries only in-frame clones and drops some. This sample has under 130,000 clones, with approximately 79% found just once. The sample consisted of PBMCs. The TCR originated in a woman aged 40-49 years in good health and CMV-seronegative.

CDR3 in DNA: TGTGCCAGCAGTCCCATGGGGGGGAAAAAAACCTTC. Its protein product is CASSPMGGKKTF. The chain joins TRBV27 to TRBJ1-2; weak D call: TRBD1 (5 bases). Trimming pared 5 bases from V and 14 bases from J, leaving 18 bases between. Germline lookup yields CDR1 MNHEY and CDR2 SMNVEV (reference sequence). CDR3 length: 12 amino acids.